This T cell receptor beta chain is from a study of blood T cells in healthy people across ages. This clonotype was detected a few times. Its specificity is not known. With a J-beta primer mix and a sample-barcoded 5' primer, a second PCR ran 7 to 11 cycles. With 12 random nucleotides, a template-switch adaptor tagged each individual cDNA molecule. TCRdb passed the 5' RACE reads through MiXCR, listing each CDR3 protein once. The data contain roughly 930,000 distinct CDR3 sequences, around 48% of them singletons. Trimming took 3 bases from V and 6 from J, leaving 24 bases between them. The CDR3 sequence is 16 residues long. Germline V gene lookup returns CDR1 DFQATT and CDR2 SNEGSKA (reference sequence). Regarding the study as a whole: Per million T cells, TCR beta diversity dropped about linearly as age rose.

This rearrangement joins TRBV20-1 to TRBJ2-7, with D maybe TRBD1 (6 bases). The specimen was blood. The TCR originated in a man younger than 40 in good health. CDR3 protein: CSASSQGRYIRSEQYF. The CDR3 bases are TGCAGTGCTAGCTCGCAGGGGCGCTACATCCGAAGCGAGCAGTACTTC.